The 28 T cell receptor beta chains below were found in one sample sequenced in a study of neoadjuvant anti-PD-1 for oral cavity cancer. Sample time point: after neoadjuvant nivolumab, at surgical resection. Using immunoSEQ multiplex PCR, the repertoire was profiled, and TCRdb retains in-frame clones only, with some absent. This table has over 20,000 clones, roughly 29% appearing once. The sample consisted of tumor tissue, taken after nivolumab (anti-PD-1) treatment. These receptors were obtained from a person aged 35-79 years with oral cavity squamous cell carcinoma.

This clone is labeled medium-sized (0.01 to 0.1%). The chain links TRBV27 to TRBJ1-1; the D gene is possibly TRBD1 (6 bases). Germline CDR1 and CDR2: MNHEY and SMNVEV (reference sequence). The CDR3 is 13 amino acids. Trimming took off 5 bases at V and 7 bases at J, with 14 bases between the two ends. Here the CDR3 DNA reads TGTGCCAGCAGTCTAGAGGGGGGGCTTGAAGCTTTCTTT. The encoded protein is CASSLEGGLEAFF.

The rearrangement uses TRBV19 and TRBJ1-4, with D perhaps matching TRBD1 (5 bases). The V gene's germline CDR1 is LNHDA and CDR2 SQIVND (reference sequence). The V end lost 5 bases, the J end lost 4 bases, and 14 bases lay between the germline ends. The CDR3 consists of 15 residues. The CDR3 reads CASSVTAAGNEKLFF. CDR3 DNA: TGTGCCAGTAGTGTGACAGCGGCGGGTAATGAAAAACTGTTTTTT.

The chain recombines TRBV30 with TRBJ2-2; a weak D match, TRBD1 (5 bases). Looked up from germline, CDR1 is GTSNPN and CDR2 is SVGIG (reference sequence). This CDR3 is 14 amino acids long. The germline V and J ends were trimmed by 4 bases and 2 bases, with 11 bases remaining between them. CDR3: CAWNNRRNTGELFF. The CDR3 bases are TGTGCCTGGAATAACAGGCGAAACACCGGGGAGCTGTTTTTT. Combining the CDR3 with reference TRBV30 and TRBJ2-2 gives the whole variable domain SQTIHQWPATLVQPVGSPLSLECTVEGTSNPNLYWYRQAAGRGLQLLFYSVGIGQISSEVPQNLSASRPQDRQFILSSKKLLLSDSGFYLCAWNNRRNTGELFFGEGSRLTVL.

This rearrangement joins TRBV10-3 to TRBJ1-1, with D perhaps TRBD1 (5 bases). Per the germline V gene, CDR1 is ENHRY and CDR2 is SYGVKD. V lost 4 bases to trimming and J lost 0 bases, with 9 bases between them. The CDR3 has 14 amino acids. Here the CDR3 reads CAISAGPMNTEAFF. Here the CDR3 DNA reads TGTGCCATCAGTGCAGGGCCAATGAACACTGAAGCTTTCTTT.

J is TRBJ1-5 and V is TRBV11-2; D is ambiguous. Per germline, CDR1 SGHAT and CDR2 FQNNGV. The V and J ends lost 6 bases and 5 bases respectively, with 11 bases between them. This CDR3 spans 13 amino acids. The CDR3 protein is CASSGSSYQPQHF. CDR3 DNA sequence: TGTGCCAGCAGTGGGAGCAGTTATCAGCCCCAGCATTTT. Full variable domain (rest looked up from reference TRBV11-2 and TRBJ1-5): EAGVAQSPRYKIIEKRQSVAFWCNPISGHATLYWYQQILGQGPKLLIQFQNNGVVDDSQLPKDRFSAERLKGVDSTLKIQPAKLEDSAVYLCASSGSSYQPQHFGDGTRLSIL.

The chain combines TRBV4-1 with TRBJ2-7; D uncertain. Germline V gene lookup returns CDR1 MGHRA and CDR2 YSYEKL. The V end lost 8 bases, the J end lost 4 bases, and 9 bases lay between the germline ends. The CDR3 contains 11 residues. DNA for the CDR3: TGCGCCAGCGGCAGCGTTTACGAGCAGTACTTC. Its translation is CASGSVYEQYF.

This clone was counted only a few times. The chain recombines TRBV11-2 with TRBJ2-7; 7 nucleotides align to TRBD1. With V trimmed by 5 bases and J by 3 bases, 7 bases remained unmatched. The V gene's germline CDR1 is SGHAT and CDR2 FQNNGV. The length of the CDR3 is 14 residues. For the CDR3, the DNA is TGTGCCAGCAGCCTCGGGACAGAGCTCTACGAGCAGTACTTC. It specifies CASSLGTELYEQYF.

This rearrangement joins TRBV4-2 to TRBJ2-7; D tentatively fits TRBD1 or TRBD2 (7 bases each). There are 15 residues in the CDR3. Trimming removed 1 base at V and 7 bases at J, with 17 bases between. The V gene's germline CDR1 is LGHNA and CDR2 YNFKEQ. CDR3 DNA sequence: TGTGCCAGCAGCCAAGGGCAGGGGGACTACGGAGAGCAGTACTTC. Amino acids: CASSQGQGDYGEQYF.

The sample holds a few counts of this clone. The J gene is TRBJ1-1, the V gene TRBV5-1; D is unclear. The CDR3 loop spans 13 amino acids. The germline V and J ends were trimmed by 7 bases and 4 bases, with 14 bases remaining between them. Germline V gives CDR1 SGHRS, CDR2 YFSETQ. The CDR3 is CASGGGGSTEAFF. The CDR3 DNA sequence: TGCGCCAGCGGAGGCGGAGGTTCCACTGAAGCTTTCTTT.

The chain couples TRBV5-1 to TRBJ2-5; D remains unclear. The ends were cut back, 4 bases at V and 5 bases at J, with 9 bases in the middle. This CDR3 contains 12 residues. Germline V gives CDR1 SGHRS, CDR2 YFSETQ. The CDR3 bases are TGCGCCAGCAGCCCCGAACAGGAGACCCAGTACTTC. It encodes CASSPEQETQYF.

This clone was observed a handful of times. This rearrangement joins TRBV2 to TRBJ2-7; 9 nucleotides agree with TRBD1. This CDR3 region has 14 residues. The J segment lost 5 bases and the V segment lost 6 bases, leaving 8 bases of the junction unmatched. CDR1 SNHLY and CDR2 FYNNEI come from the germline V gene. CDR3 amino acids: CASRGGQGLNEQYF. The CDR3 DNA sequence: TGTGCCAGCAGGGGGGGACAGGGATTAAACGAGCAGTACTTC. The complete variable domain, with remaining parts taken from reference TRBV2 and TRBJ2-7, reads EPEVTQTPSHQVTQMGQEVILRCVPISNHLYFYWYRQILGQKVEFLVSFYNNEISEKSEIFDDQFSVERPDGSNFTLKIRSTKLEDSAMYFCASRGGQGLNEQYFGPGTRLTVT.

The chain links TRBV9 to TRBJ2-1; no firm D call. Germline CDR1 and CDR2: SGDLS and YYNGEE. This CDR3 has 13 amino acids. Trimming took 0 bases from V and 3 from J, leaving 4 bases between them. The CDR3 spells CASSVEDYNEQFF. The CDR3 DNA reads as TGTGCCAGCAGCGTAGAGGACTACAATGAGCAGTTCTTC.

The V and J genes are TRBV30 and TRBJ1-4, with 7 bases identical to TRBD1. With V trimmed by 5 bases and J by 7 bases, 10 bases remained unmatched. Germline assignment: CDR1 GTSNPN and CDR2 SVGIG (reference sequence). This CDR3 has 14 residues. The DNA for the CDR3 is TGTGCCTGGTCTTGGCCGGGACAGAGTGAAAAACTGTTTTTT. It codes for CAWSWPGQSEKLFF.

The V and J genes are TRBV4-1 and TRBJ1-1; weak D call: TRBD1 (5 bases). CDR1 is MGHRA, CDR2 YSYEKL, per germline. The V end lost 4 bases, the J end lost 2 bases, and 29 bases lay between the germline ends. This CDR3 spans 20 amino acids. The CDR3 reads CASSPVSQAMKDKDNTEAFF. The CDR3 DNA reads as TGCGCCAGCAGCCCGGTTAGTCAAGCGATGAAGGACAAAGACAACACTGAAGCTTTCTTT.

The V gene is TRBV6-6, the J gene TRBJ2-5, with 7 nucleotides matching TRBD2. With V trimmed by 7 bases and J by 5 bases, 10 bases remained unmatched. The CDR3 is 14 residues long. Germline loops: CDR1 MNHNY, CDR2 SVGAGI (reference sequence). The CDR3 sequence: CASTDPPGGETQYF. The DNA for the CDR3 is TGTGCCAGCACCGACCCTCCCGGGGGGGAGACCCAGTACTTC.

This clone was observed many times. J is TRBJ1-1 and V is TRBV19, with D possibly matching TRBD1 (6 bases). Trimming left V 4 bases short and J 1 base short, with 7 bases between. The CDR3 loop spans 13 amino acids. CDR1 LNHDA and CDR2 SQIVND come from the germline V gene (reference sequence). The CDR3, as DNA: TGTGCCAGTAGTAAACAGGGGAACACTGAAGCTTTCTTT. Translating gives CASSKQGNTEAFF.

This clone was observed a few times. The V call is TRBV6-5, the J call TRBJ1-5; D perhaps matches TRBD1 (6 bases). Trimming left V 2 bases short and J 9 bases short, with 14 bases between. CDR1 and CDR2 (germline): MNHEY, SVGAGI. The CDR3 is made up of 14 amino acids. The CDR3 sequence is CASSYGQGRPPQHF. The DNA of the CDR3 is TGTGCCAGCAGTTACGGGCAGGGGAGGCCGCCCCAGCATTTT.

This clone was seen a few times. V and J are TRBV10-3 and TRBJ1-2; D remains ambiguous. V lost 4 bases to trimming and J lost 10 bases, with 10 bases between them. CDR1 and CDR2 from the germline V gene are ENHRY and SYGVKD. The CDR3 is made up of 11 amino acids. The CDR3 coding sequence is TGTGCCATCAGTGTATCGGGGTACTACACCTTC. It is translated as CAISVSGYYTF.

This clone was seen only a few times. The chain employs TRBV19 and TRBJ1-1; no clear D. Germline V CDR1 and CDR2: LNHDA, SQIVND (reference sequence). The CDR3 consists of 17 residues. The V end was cut by 7 bases, the J end by 3 bases, with 24 bases between. DNA for the CDR3: TGTGCCAGTACCAAAACCCCGGGCAGGCCTCCGCACACTGAAGCTTTCTTT. Translating gives CASTKTPGRPPHTEAFF.

The chain links TRBV2 to TRBJ2-2; 11 nucleotides line up with TRBD2. V was pared by 4 bases and J by 6 bases, with 1 base of the junction left unmatched. The CDR3 runs 14 residues. Germline assignment: CDR1 SNHLY and CDR2 FYNNEI. The DNA for the CDR3 is TGTGCCAGCAGTGCACTAGCGGGGGCCGGGGAGCTGTTTTTT. As protein: CASSALAGAGELFF.

The chain joins TRBV15 to TRBJ1-3; a possible D gene is TRBD1 (5 bases). This CDR3 contains 13 residues. The germline V and J ends were trimmed by 7 bases and 1 base, with 8 bases remaining between them. CDR1 is LNHNV, CDR2 YYDKDF, per germline (reference sequence). The chain's CDR3 is CATKEGSGNTIYF. The DNA for the CDR3 is TGTGCCACCAAGGAGGGGTCTGGAAACACCATATATTTT.

The V call is TRBV7-9, the J call TRBJ2-7; D ambiguous. The ends were cut back, 5 bases at V and 5 bases at J, with 10 bases in the middle. The CDR3 has 12 amino acids. Germline assignment: CDR1 SEHNR and CDR2 FQNEAQ (reference sequence). CDR3 protein: CASSPRVNEQYF. The CDR3 DNA reads TGTGCCAGCAGCCCAAGGGTGAACGAGCAGTACTTC.

This clone came up a few times. This chain links TRBV6-6 with TRBJ2-6; TRBD2 matches at 11 bases. The CDR3 sequence is 16 residues long. Losses at the gene ends were 6 bases for V and 1 base for J; bases not matched to a gene: 2. Germline V gene data show CDR1 as MNHNY and CDR2 as SVGAGI (reference sequence). The CDR3: CASRLAGVSGANVLTF. As DNA, the CDR3 is TGTGCCAGCAGACTAGCGGGAGTATCTGGGGCCAACGTCCTGACTTTC.

The chain employs TRBV9 and TRBJ1-5, with 7 positions matching TRBD1. CDR1 and CDR2 from the germline V gene are SGDLS and YYNGEE. Trimming cost V 4 bases and J 3 bases; bases outside gene matches: 10. The CDR3 extends over 16 amino acids. In DNA, the CDR3 is TGTGCCAGCAGCTCCGGAATAGGGGGCTACAATCAGCCCCAGCATTTT. This codes for CASSSGIGGYNQPQHF.

The chain joins TRBV7-3 to TRBJ2-2, with no clear D. The CDR3 totals 12 residues. V was cut by 3 bases and J by 4 bases, with 3 bases left in between. Germline CDR1 and CDR2: SGHTA and FQGTGA. CDR3 sequence (DNA): TGTGCCAGCAGCTTGGGCACCGGGGAGCTGTTTTTT. This translates into CASSLGTGELFF.

This clone was observed a few times. The rearrangement links TRBV5-1 to TRBJ2-3; D call uncertain. Per the germline V gene, CDR1 is SGHRS and CDR2 is YFSETQ. This CDR3 contains 14 residues. Trimming removed 4 bases at V and 0 bases at J, with 9 bases between. Here the CDR3 reads CASSPQASTDTQYF. CDR3 nucleotide sequence: TGCGCCAGCAGCCCTCAGGCGAGCACAGATACGCAGTATTTT.

The chain uses TRBV7-8 and TRBJ1-5, with D possibly matching TRBD1 (5 bases). Looked up from germline, CDR1 is SGHVS and CDR2 is FQNEAQ. V was pared by 1 base and J by 6 bases, with 13 bases between. This CDR3 contains 15 residues. As DNA, the CDR3 is TGTGCCAGCAGCTTAGGGCAGGGCGGGCGTCAGCCCCAGCATTTT. Its protein product is CASSLGQGGRQPQHF.

DNA of the CDR3: TGTGCCAGCAGCCAATTAGGGGAGGGACAGGGCACTCCCTACGAGCAGTACTTC. Translated: CASSQLGEGQGTPYEQYF. V and J are TRBV16 and TRBJ2-7; 9 bases are shared with TRBD1. The CDR3 sequence is 18 residues long. The V gene end was trimmed by 1 base and the J gene end by 2 bases; junction bases not matched to a gene: 12. The V gene's germline CDR1 is KGHSY and CDR2 FQNENV.